This passage covers 12 T cell receptor beta chains from one sample sequenced in a study of immune evolution from preneoplasia to lung adenocarcinoma (TCRdb year 2021). The method was the immunoSEQ multiplex PCR assay. Held by TCRdb, this immuneACCESS table contains in-frame sequences only and omits some clones. Under half of the omission traces to an unresolved V gene where checked; the cause of the rest is unknown. This sample lists roughly 2,700 clones; 85% to 90% were detected once. The ten largest make up roughly 8.2% of the sample. Sequenced: FFPE adjacent normal lung tissue. Source of these receptors: a person aged 60 to 85 with lung adenocarcinoma.

The sample holds one count of this clone. V and J are TRBV5-5 and TRBJ1-1; no clear D. Trimming stripped 4 bases from V and 4 bases from J, with 14 bases between. The germline CDR1 and CDR2 sequences are SGHKS and YYEKEE (reference sequence). This CDR3 is 14 amino acids long. The CDR3 loop reads CASSLYEVGTEAFF. In nucleotides, the CDR3 is TGTGCCAGCAGCCTTTATGAGGTTGGCACTGAAGCTTTCTTT.

The chain has TRBV7-9 and TRBJ2-3; D gene unclear. The length of the CDR3 is 11 residues. CDR1 is SEHNR, CDR2 FQNEAQ, per germline (reference sequence). V gave up 2 bases and J gave up 6 bases, with 3 bases separating them. As DNA, the CDR3 is TGTGCCAGCAGCTTATCCGATACGCAGTATTTT. This gives the protein CASSLSDTQYF. The full variable domain, in which reference TRBV7-9 and TRBJ2-3 provide the parts outside the CDR3, is DTGVSQNPRHKITKRGQNVTFRCDPISEHNRLYWYRQTLGQGPEFLTYFQNEAQLEKSRLLSDRFSAERPKGSFSTLEIQRTEQGDSAMYLCASSLSDTQYFGPGTRLTVL.

The V call is TRBV7-2, the J call TRBJ2-7; D perhaps matches TRBD1 (6 bases). The germline V and J ends were trimmed by 4 bases and 6 bases, with 10 bases remaining between them. Germline V gene sequence: CDR1 SGHTA, CDR2 FQGNSA. The CDR3 loop spans 12 amino acids. The CDR3 here is CASSWGRGEQYF. CDR3 nucleotide sequence: TGTGCCAGCAGCTGGGGCAGGGGCGAGCAGTACTTC.

This chain joins TRBV9 and TRBJ2-6, with a possible D match to TRBD1 (5 bases). V was shortened by 3 bases and J by 1 base, with 8 bases between the two germline ends. CDR3 size: 15 residues. Germline loops: CDR1 SGDLS, CDR2 YYNGEE. The chain's CDR3 is CASSAQGSGANVLTF. CDR3 in DNA: TGTGCCAGCAGCGCCCAGGGTTCTGGGGCCAACGTCCTGACTTTC.

The J gene is TRBJ2-5, the V gene TRBV6-1; possibly TRBD1 for D (6 bases). Germline values: CDR1 MNHNS, CDR2 SASEGT. The CDR3 extends over 16 amino acids. The V end lost 2 bases, the J end lost 4 bases, and 17 bases lay between the germline ends. The CDR3 loop is CASSEFVLGTTETQYF. In nucleotides, the CDR3 is TGTGCCAGCAGTGAATTCGTCCTAGGGACAACAGAGACCCAGTACTTC.

The V call is TRBV12-5, the J call TRBJ2-3; 7 bases align to TRBD2. The germline gives CDR1 LGHNT, CDR2 FRNRAP. Trimming cost V 6 bases and J 6 bases; bases outside gene matches: 6. CDR3 length: 13 amino acids. CDR3 sequence reads: CASGPAGEDTQYF. In nucleotides, the CDR3 is TGTGCTAGTGGCCCGGCGGGGGAGGATACGCAGTATTTT.

The genes are TRBV19 and TRBJ2-1, with 14 bases that match TRBD2. The germline V gene has CDR1 LNHDA and CDR2 SQIVND (reference sequence). CDR3 size: 15 residues. The ends lost 6 bases at V and 6 bases at J; junction bases unmatched: 4. DNA for the CDR3: TGTGCCAGTAGAGGACTAGCGGGGGGCCTCAATGAGCAGTTCTTC. Its protein is CASRGLAGGLNEQFF.

The J gene is TRBJ2-7, the V gene TRBV27; the match to TRBD1 covers 7 bases. The V and J ends lost 2 bases and 3 bases, in that order; junction bases with no gene match: 7. Per the germline V gene, CDR1 is MNHEY and CDR2 is SMNVEV (reference sequence). The CDR3 spans 15 residues. The CDR3 DNA reads as TGTGCCAGCAGTTTAGGGTACAGGGGTAACTACGAGCAGTACTTC. The encoded protein is CASSLGYRGNYEQYF.

The CDR3 DNA is TGTGCCAGCAGCGTTTACGGGGTAGCAGATACGCAGTATTTT. This encodes CASSVYGVADTQYF. V usage is TRBV9 and J usage is TRBJ2-3; the D gene is possibly TRBD2 (5 bases). V shed 2 bases and J shed 4 bases, with 11 bases lying between them. This CDR3 spans 14 amino acids. Germline CDR1 reads SGDLS; CDR2 reads YYNGEE. Full variable domain (missing parts from reference TRBV9 and TRBJ2-3): DSGVTQTPKHLITATGQRVTLRCSPRSGDLSVYWYQQSLDQGLQFLIQYYNGEERAKGNILERFSAQQFPDLHSELNLSSLELGDSALYFCASSVYGVADTQYFGPGTRLTVL.

This chain joins TRBV6-5 and TRBJ1-1; the D gene is possibly TRBD1 (5 bases). The CDR3 consists of 14 residues. The germline CDR1 and CDR2 sequences are MNHEY and SVGAGI. V was trimmed by 8 bases and J by 2 bases, leaving 15 bases between them. Here the CDR3 reads CASWDRRLNTEAFF. DNA for the CDR3: TGTGCCAGCTGGGACCGAAGACTTAACACTGAAGCTTTCTTT.

The chain carries TRBV4-1 and TRBJ1-5; D is unresolved. Looked up from germline, CDR1 is MGHRA and CDR2 is YSYEKL. This CDR3 has 13 residues. V was cut by 4 bases and J by 7 bases, with 11 bases left in between. CDR3 in DNA: TGCGCCAGCAGCCTAAGAAGGGAACAGCCCCAGCATTTT. Translating gives CASSLRREQPQHF.

This chain uses TRBV28 with TRBJ2-7; 7 bases map to TRBD1. This CDR3 is 15 amino acids long. The trim removed 6 bases at V and 0 bases at J, leaving 8 bases unmatched. Germline V CDR1 and CDR2: MDHEN, SYDVKM. CDR3 sequence reads: CASSFDRESSYEQYF. CDR3 DNA: TGTGCCAGCAGCTTCGACAGGGAGAGCTCCTACGAGCAGTACTTC.